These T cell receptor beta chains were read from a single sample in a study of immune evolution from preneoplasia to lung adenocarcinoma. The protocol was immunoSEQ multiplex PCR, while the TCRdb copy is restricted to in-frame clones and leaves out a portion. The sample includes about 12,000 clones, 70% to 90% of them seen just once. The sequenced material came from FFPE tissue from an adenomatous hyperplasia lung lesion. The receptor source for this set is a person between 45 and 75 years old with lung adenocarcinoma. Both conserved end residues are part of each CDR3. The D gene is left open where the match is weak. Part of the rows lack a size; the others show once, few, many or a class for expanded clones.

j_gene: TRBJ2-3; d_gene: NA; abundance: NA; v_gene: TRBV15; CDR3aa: CATSRVRSTTDTQYF; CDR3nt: TGTGCCACCAGCAGAGTTAGGTCCACAACAGATACGCAGTATTTT
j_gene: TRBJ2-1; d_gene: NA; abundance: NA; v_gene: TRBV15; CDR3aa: CATSRDWTYIGYNEQFF; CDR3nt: TGTGCCACCAGCAGAGATTGGACCTACATAGGATACAATGAGCAGTTCTTC
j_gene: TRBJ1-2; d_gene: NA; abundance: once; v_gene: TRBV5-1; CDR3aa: CASSLRLSPYYGYTF; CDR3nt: TGCGCCAGCAGCTTGAGGCTCAGTCCTTACTATGGCTACACCTTC
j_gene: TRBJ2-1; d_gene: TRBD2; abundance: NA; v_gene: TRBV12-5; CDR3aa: CASGPGTSGSYNEQFF; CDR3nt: TGTGCTAGTGGCCCAGGGACTAGCGGGAGTTACAATGAGCAGTTCTTC
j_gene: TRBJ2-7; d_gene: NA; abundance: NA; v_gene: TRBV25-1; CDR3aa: CASSTPAYEQYF; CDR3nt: TGTGCCAGCAGTACACCAGCTTACGAGCAGTACTTC
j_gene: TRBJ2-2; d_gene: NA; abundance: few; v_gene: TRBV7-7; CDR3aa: CASSLVAVTSLKTGELFF; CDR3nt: TGTGCCAGCAGCTTAGTCGCCGTAACTTCATTAAAAACCGGGGAGCTGTTTTTT
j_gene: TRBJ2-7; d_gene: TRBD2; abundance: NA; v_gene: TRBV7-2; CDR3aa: CASSLDAGVLGEQYF; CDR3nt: TGTGCCAGCAGCTTAGATGCGGGAGTACTTGGAGAGCAGTACTTC
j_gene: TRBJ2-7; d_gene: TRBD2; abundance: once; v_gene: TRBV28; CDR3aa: CASSTGLAGGLEQYF; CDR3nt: TGTGCCAGCAGTACCGGACTAGCGGGAGGGCTCGAGCAGTACTTC
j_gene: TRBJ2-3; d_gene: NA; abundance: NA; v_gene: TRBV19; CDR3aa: CASSDDTSTDTQYF; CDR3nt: TGTGCCAGTAGTGACGACACTAGCACAGATACGCAGTATTTT
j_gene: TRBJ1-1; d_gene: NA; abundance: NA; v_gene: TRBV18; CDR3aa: CASSPLTGWGTEAFF; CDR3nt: TGTGCCAGCTCACCTCTTACAGGGTGGGGCACTGAAGCTTTCTTT
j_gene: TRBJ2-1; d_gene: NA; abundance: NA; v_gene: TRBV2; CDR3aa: CASSDTSSRLFF; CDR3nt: TGTGCCAGCAGTGATACTAGCTCCCGATTGTTCTTC
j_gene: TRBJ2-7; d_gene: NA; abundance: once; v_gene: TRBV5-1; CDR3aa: CASSLSRSSYEQYF; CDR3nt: TGCGCCAGCAGCTTGAGCAGGAGCTCCTACGAGCAGTACTTC
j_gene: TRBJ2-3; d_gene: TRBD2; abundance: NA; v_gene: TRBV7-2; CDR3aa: CASRSHAAGGTDTQYF; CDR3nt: TGTGCCAGCAGATCACATGCAGCGGGAGGCACAGATACGCAGTATTTT
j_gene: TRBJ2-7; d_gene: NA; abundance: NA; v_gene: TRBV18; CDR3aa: CASSPEVMTYEQYF; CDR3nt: TGTGCCAGCTCACCCGAGGTCATGACCTACGAGCAGTACTTC
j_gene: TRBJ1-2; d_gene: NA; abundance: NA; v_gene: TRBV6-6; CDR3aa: CASSWDPNYGYTF; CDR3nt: TGTGCCAGCAGTTGGGATCCTAACTATGGCTACACCTTC
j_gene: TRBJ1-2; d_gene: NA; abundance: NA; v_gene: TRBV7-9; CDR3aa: CASSLGGTGNYGYTF; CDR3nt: TGTGCCAGCAGCTTGGGGGGGACGGGGAACTATGGCTACACCTTC
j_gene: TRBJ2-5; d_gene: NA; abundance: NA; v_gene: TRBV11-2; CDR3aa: CASSPGETQYF; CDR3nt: TGTGCCAGCAGCCCGGGGGAGACCCAGTACTTC
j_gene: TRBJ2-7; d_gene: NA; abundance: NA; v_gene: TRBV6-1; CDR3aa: CASSEAQGTLFEQYF; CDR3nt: TGTGCCAGCAGTGAAGCGCAGGGAACCCTCTTCGAGCAGTACTTC
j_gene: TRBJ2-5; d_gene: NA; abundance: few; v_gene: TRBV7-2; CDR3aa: CASSFKGQTQYF; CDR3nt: TGTGCCAGCAGCTTCAAGGGTCAGACCCAGTACTTC
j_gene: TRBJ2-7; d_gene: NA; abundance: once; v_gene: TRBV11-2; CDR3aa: CASTSVIHEQYF; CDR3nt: TGTGCCAGCACCTCGGTCATTCACGAGCAGTACTTC
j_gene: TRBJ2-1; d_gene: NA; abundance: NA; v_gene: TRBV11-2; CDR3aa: CASRQGYEQFF; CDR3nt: TGTGCCAGCCGGCAGGGCTATGAGCAGTTCTTC
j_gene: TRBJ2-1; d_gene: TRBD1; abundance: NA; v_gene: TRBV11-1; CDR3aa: CASSFASQGFDEQFF; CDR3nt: TGTGCCAGCAGCTTTGCGTCACAGGGGTTCGATGAGCAGTTCTTC
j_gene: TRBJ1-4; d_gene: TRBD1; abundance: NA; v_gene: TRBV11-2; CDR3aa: CASSRDSDNEKLFF; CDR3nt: TGTGCCAGCAGCCGGGACAGCGATAATGAAAAACTGTTTTTT
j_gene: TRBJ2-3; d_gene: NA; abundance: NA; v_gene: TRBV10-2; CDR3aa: CASTDRMFGTDTQYF; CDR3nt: TGCGCCAGCACCGATCGGATGTTCGGCACAGATACGCAGTATTTT
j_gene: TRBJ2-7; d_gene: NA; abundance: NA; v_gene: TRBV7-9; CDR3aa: CASSPSSYEQYF; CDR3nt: TGTGCCAGCAGCCCTAGCTCCTACGAGCAGTACTTC
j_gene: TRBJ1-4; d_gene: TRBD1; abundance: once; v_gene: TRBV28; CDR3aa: CASSSSRTGAGEKLFF; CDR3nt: TGTGCCAGCAGTTCCTCCCGGACAGGGGCGGGGGAAAAACTGTTTTTT
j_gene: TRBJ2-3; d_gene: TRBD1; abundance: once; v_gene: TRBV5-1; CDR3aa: CASSLVSGTGTDTQYF; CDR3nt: TGCGCCAGCAGCTTGGTTTCAGGGACAGGTACAGATACGCAGTATTTT
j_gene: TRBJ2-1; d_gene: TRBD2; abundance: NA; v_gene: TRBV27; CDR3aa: CASSRVASGSSYNEQFF; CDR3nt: TGTGCCAGCAGTCGGGTGGCTAGCGGGAGCTCCTACAATGAGCAGTTCTTC
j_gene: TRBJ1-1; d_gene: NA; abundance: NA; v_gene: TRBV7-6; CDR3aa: CASSKDRSDEAFF; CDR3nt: TGTGCCAGCAGCAAAGACAGGTCGGATGAAGCTTTCTTT
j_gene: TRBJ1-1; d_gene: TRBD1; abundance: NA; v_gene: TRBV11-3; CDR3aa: CASSGTRGLAFF; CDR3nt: TGTGCCAGCAGCGGAACCAGGGGGCTTGCTTTCTTT
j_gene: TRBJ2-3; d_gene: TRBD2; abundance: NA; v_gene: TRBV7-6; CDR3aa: CASSLVGGGRTDTQYF; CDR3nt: TGTGCCAGCAGCTTAGTTGGGGGAGGGCGGACAGATACGCAGTATTTT
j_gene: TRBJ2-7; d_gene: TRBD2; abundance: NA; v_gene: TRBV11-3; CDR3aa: CASSLPGLAEHYEQYF; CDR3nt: TGTGCCAGCAGCTTGCCGGGACTAGCGGAACACTACGAGCAGTACTTC
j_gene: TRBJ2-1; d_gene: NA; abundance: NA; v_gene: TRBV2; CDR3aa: CASSFKAFWEQFF; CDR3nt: TGTGCCAGCAGTTTCAAAGCCTTCTGGGAGCAGTTCTTC
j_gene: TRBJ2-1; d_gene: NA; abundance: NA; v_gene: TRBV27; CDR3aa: CASSTSAAQFF; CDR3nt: TGTGCCAGCAGCACATCGGCGGCGCAGTTCTTC
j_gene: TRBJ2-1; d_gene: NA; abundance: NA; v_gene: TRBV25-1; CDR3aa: CASSDDVSDEQFF; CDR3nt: TGTGCCAGCAGTGACGATGTGTCGGATGAGCAGTTCTTC
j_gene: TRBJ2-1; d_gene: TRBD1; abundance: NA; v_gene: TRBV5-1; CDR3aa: CASSLAPGGINEQFF; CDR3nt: TGCGCCAGCAGCTTGGCGCCAGGGGGCATCAATGAGCAGTTCTTC
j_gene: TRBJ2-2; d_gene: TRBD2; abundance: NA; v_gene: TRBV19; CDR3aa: CASRLAGGPNTGELFF; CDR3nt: TGTGCCAGTAGACTAGCGGGAGGCCCGAACACCGGGGAGCTGTTTTTT
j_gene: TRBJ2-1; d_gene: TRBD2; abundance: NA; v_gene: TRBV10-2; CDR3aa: CASRGLAGINNEQFF; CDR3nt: TGCGCCAGCAGGGGACTAGCGGGAATCAACAATGAGCAGTTCTTC
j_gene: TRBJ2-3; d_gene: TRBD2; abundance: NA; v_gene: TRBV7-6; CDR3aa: CASSNPGTSAEDTQYF; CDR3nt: TGTGCCAGCAGCAACCCCGGGACTAGCGCCGAGGATACGCAGTATTTT
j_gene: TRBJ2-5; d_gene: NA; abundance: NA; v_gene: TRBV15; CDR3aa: CATSAIHREFEETQYF; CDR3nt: TGTGCCACCTCCGCCATTCATCGGGAGTTCGAGGAGACCCAGTACTTC